The 20 T cell receptor beta chains below were found in one sample sequenced in a study of cytomegalovirus exposure and HLA in healthy donors (dated by TCRdb to about 2017). The library was produced with the immunoSEQ multiplex PCR assay. For the multiplex PCR, a mixture combining 60 forward primers for TCR Vbeta segments and 13 reverse primers for TCR Jbeta segments was used. In TCRdb, the immuneACCESS table is reduced to in-frame sequences with V and J assigned. These tables do not hold every clone; where another copy was compared, an unresolved V gene accounts for under half, and the others remain unexplained. The sample records about 150,000 clones, 76% of which are singletons. The top ten hold 2.5% to 3.5% of the sample. Sequencing used PBMCs. The receptors derive from a man aged 40-55 years in good health and CMV-seronegative.

The DNA for the CDR3 is TGTGCCTCACAAGGCCTCAACAGGGGGTACGAGCAGTACTTC. Residues: CASQGLNRGYEQYF. The rearrangement links TRBV30 to TRBJ2-7; 8 nucleotides match TRBD1. The germline CDR1 and CDR2 sequences are GTSNPN and SVGIG (reference sequence). The V gene end was trimmed by 7 bases and the J gene end by 4 bases; junction bases not matched to a gene: 12. The CDR3 runs to 14 residues.

V and J are TRBV5-6 and TRBJ2-1; D not certain. Germline V CDR1 and CDR2: SGHDT, YYEEEE. The CDR3 has 15 amino acids. The V gene lost 4 bases and the J gene lost 5 bases, with 16 bases spanning the gap. In DNA, the CDR3 is TGTGCCAGCAGCCAGACAATGTCTGATAACAATGAGCAGTTCTTC. This gives the protein CASSQTMSDNNEQFF. Supplemented by reference TRBV5-6 and TRBJ2-1, the full variable domain reads DAGVTQSPTHLIKTRGQQVTLRCSPKSGHDTVSWYQQALGQGPQFIFQYYEEEERQRGNFPDRFSGHQFPNYSSELNVNALLLGDSALYLCASSQTMSDNNEQFFGPGTRLTVL.

The chain has TRBV4-3 and TRBJ1-2; D is undetermined. Germline V gene lookup returns CDR1 LGHNA and CDR2 YSLEER. Trimming cost V 4 bases and J 6 bases, with 12 bases left between them. There are 13 residues in the CDR3. Here the CDR3 reads CASSPSGRDGYTF. In DNA form, the CDR3 reads TGCGCCAGCAGCCCAAGCGGGCGGGATGGCTACACCTTC.

Here the CDR3 reads CASSQQRGRALDEQFF. The CDR3 region has the DNA TGCGCCAGCAGCCAGCAACGCGGGAGGGCCTTGGATGAGCAGTTCTTC. The J gene is TRBJ2-1, the V gene TRBV4-1; 9 positions match TRBD2. Losses at the gene ends were 3 bases for V and 8 bases for J; bases not matched to a gene: 11. Germline-derived CDR1 and CDR2 are MGHRA and YSYEKL. The CDR3 consists of 16 residues.

The chain is built from TRBV7-7 and TRBJ2-3; 10 bases line up with TRBD2. V was pared by 5 bases and J by 2 bases, with 4 bases of the junction left unmatched. Germline lookup yields CDR1 SSHAT and CDR2 FNYEAQ (reference sequence). This CDR3 comprises 15 residues. The CDR3, as DNA: TGTGCCAGCAGCCCAGGACTAGCGGCCACAGATACGCAGTATTTT. It encodes CASSPGLAATDTQYF.

This clone has just one count. V and J are TRBV11-3 and TRBJ2-7; the D gene is possibly TRBD1 (5 bases). The germline CDR1 and CDR2 sequences are SGHNT and YENEEA. V lost 5 bases, J lost 4 bases, and 12 bases lay in between. The CDR3 has 13 amino acids. CDR3 sequence reads: CASSLGQQYEQYF. As DNA, the CDR3 is TGTGCCAGCAGCCTGGGGCAGCAATACGAGCAGTACTTC.

The chain combines TRBV7-3 with TRBJ1-1; 8 bases match TRBD1. This CDR3 is 16 amino acids long. V dropped 2 bases and J dropped 0; count of bases not matched to a gene: 5. CDR1 and CDR2 from the germline V gene are SGHTA and FQGTGA. The CDR3 nucleotides are TGTGCCAGCAGCTTAGGGACAGGTATCATGAACACTGAAGCTTTCTTT. Protein sequence: CASSLGTGIMNTEAFF.

This rearrangement joins TRBV7-2 to TRBJ1-1, with a possible D match to TRBD1 (5 bases). The length of the CDR3 is 15 residues. Trimming took off 4 bases at V and 1 base at J, with 13 bases between the two ends. Germline V gives CDR1 SGHTA, CDR2 FQGNSA. The CDR3 DNA reads TGTGCCAGCAGCTCAGGCGGGACGGCGAACACTGAAGCTTTCTTT. It encodes CASSSGGTANTEAFF.

The CDR3 is CASSPRDRWNTIYF. For the CDR3, the DNA is TGCGCCAGCAGCCCTAGGGACAGATGGAACACCATATATTTT. The genes are TRBV4-3 and TRBJ1-3, with 7 bases lining up with TRBD1. Germline loops: CDR1 LGHNA, CDR2 YSLEER. V dropped 4 bases and J dropped 7; count of bases not matched to a gene: 7. The CDR3 runs to 14 residues.

To note about this clone: Sequence at one end of the junction differs from germline and may be a read error. The CDR3 DNA follows: TGTGCCAGCAGCCTAACAGGGGACACTGAAGCTTTCTTT. It specifies CASSLTGDTEAFF. The rearrangement uses TRBV7-3 and TRBJ1-1, with TRBD1 matching over 7 bases. The CDR3 is 13 amino acids. In germline, CDR1 is SGHTA, CDR2 FQGTGA.

This clone was seen just once. V usage is TRBV6-6 and J usage is TRBJ2-1, with TRBD2 identical over 8 bases. CDR3 length: 15 residues. Unmatched junction bases numbered 9, after V lost 7 bases and J lost 4 bases. Germline-derived CDR1 and CDR2 are MNHNY and SVGAGI (reference sequence). CDR3 nucleotide sequence: TGTGCCAGCATGTACGGCGGGGGGTGGTACAATGAGCAGTTCTTC. It codes for CASMYGGGWYNEQFF.

The chain joins TRBV5-1 to TRBJ1-6; D call uncertain. The germline V gene encodes CDR1 SGHRS and CDR2 YFSETQ. CDR3 size: 15 residues. V dropped 1 base and J dropped 6 bases, with 11 bases sitting between them. CDR3 in amino acids: CASSLTEPVNSPLHF. The CDR3, as DNA: TGCGCCAGCAGCTTGACAGAACCGGTTAATTCACCCCTCCACTTT.

This chain connects TRBV18 to TRBJ1-2; the match to TRBD1 covers 8 bases. The germline CDR1 and CDR2 sequences are KGHSH and LQKENI. The V segment lost 2 bases and the J segment 0 bases; nucleotides outside the gene matches: 2. The CDR3 totals 15 residues. CDR3 loop: CASSPSGGSNYGYTF. CDR3 nucleotide sequence: TGTGCCAGCTCACCATCAGGGGGCTCTAACTATGGCTACACCTTC.

The chain couples TRBV7-9 to TRBJ1-1, with 9 bases fitting TRBD1. Germline CDR1 reads SEHNR; CDR2 reads FQNEAQ (reference sequence). The CDR3 runs to 17 residues. With 4 bases clipped from V and 7 bases from J, the junction kept 16 bases outside the gene matches. The CDR3, as DNA: TGTGCCAGCAGCTCAGCGACAGGGGGGCCTGGGAGTGGTGAAGCTTTCTTT. This translates into CASSSATGGPGSGEAFF.

The CDR3 sequence is CASSQPGLSGEQFF. The CDR3 DNA reads TGCGCCAGCAGCCAACCCGGACTCTCTGGGGAGCAGTTCTTC. The V call is TRBV4-1, the J call TRBJ2-1; the D gene is possibly TRBD2 (5 bases). Germline CDR1 reads MGHRA; CDR2 reads YSYEKL. Trimming took off 2 bases at V and 10 bases at J, with 15 bases between the two ends. CDR3 length: 14 amino acids.

The chain has TRBV19 and TRBJ2-7; TRBD1 aligns across 12 bases. Germline loops: CDR1 LNHDA, CDR2 SQIVND (reference sequence). The CDR3 extends over 16 amino acids. V lost 3 bases to trimming and J lost 3 bases; unmatched junction nucleotides: 6. The CDR3 protein is CASSMGTGGAFYEQYF. In DNA, the CDR3 is TGTGCCAGTAGTATGGGGACAGGGGGCGCGTTCTACGAGCAGTACTTC.

The J gene is TRBJ1-5, the V gene TRBV19, with D perhaps TRBD1 (6 bases). V was trimmed by 2 bases and J by 5 bases, leaving 13 bases between them. The CDR3 has 15 residues. Germline V CDR1 and CDR2: LNHDA, SQIVND (reference sequence). CDR3 in DNA: TGTGCCAGTAGTATAAACACAGGGAGAGATCAGCCCCAGCATTTT. It codes for CASSINTGRDQPQHF.

The chain employs TRBV19 and TRBJ1-2; 7 nucleotides match TRBD1. With V trimmed by 5 bases and J by 1 base, 7 bases remained unmatched. CDR1 is LNHDA and CDR2 is SQIVND in the germline V gene (reference sequence). This CDR3 comprises 15 residues. CDR3: CASSPDRRLNYGYTF. CDR3 DNA sequence: TGTGCCAGTAGTCCGGACAGGCGCCTTAACTATGGCTACACCTTC.

The chain has TRBV5-5 and TRBJ1-1; D gene unclear. V was cut by 4 bases and J by 0 bases, with 10 bases left in between. Germline V CDR1 and CDR2: SGHKS, YYEKEE (reference sequence). The length of the CDR3 is 14 residues. The CDR3 DNA reads as TGTGCCAGCAGCCTGGACCCTATGAACACTGAAGCTTTCTTT. The encoded protein is CASSLDPMNTEAFF.

The CDR3 DNA reads TGCAGCGTTGATGAGGGATACACAGATACGCAGTATTTT. It specifies CSVDEGYTDTQYF. The chain is built from TRBV29-1 and TRBJ2-3; D is possibly TRBD2 (5 bases). The CDR3 runs to 13 residues. The V end was cut by 3 bases, the J end by 2 bases, with 9 bases between. CDR1 SQVTM and CDR2 ANQGSEA come from the germline V gene.